These T cell receptor beta chains were read from a single sample in a study of blood T cell repertoires in COVID-19. Using immunoSEQ multiplex PCR, the repertoire was profiled, and TCRdb retains in-frame clones only, with some absent. The sample consists of roughly 340,000 clones, about 87% of them appearing once. Sequenced material: PBMCs or T cells enriched from blood (not recorded which). The source is a man aged 35 to 55 in a cohort exposed to, infected with or recovered from COVID-19 (not recorded which). CDR3s include the opening cysteine and the closing phenylalanine or tryptophan. A D gene is named only where the DNA matches it firmly. Expanded clones get a size class; other rows say once, few or many, or leave the size out.

.	TRBD2	TRBV5-1	TRBJ2-1	TGCGCCAGCAGCTTGTATACTAGCGGTACCTACAATGAGCAGTTCTTC	CASSLYTSGTYNEQFF
.	.	TRBV14	TRBJ1-2	TGTGCCAGCAGCCAAGAAGGGACTTTCTATGGCTACACCTTC	CASSQEGTFYGYTF
once	.	TRBV6-5	TRBJ2-2	TGTGCCAGCAGCCTCCGACAGACGAACACCGGGGAGCTGTTTTTT	CASSLRQTNTGELFF
.	.	TRBV5-6	TRBJ1-5	TGTGCCAGCAGCTTGCGGGGGACGGATAGCAATCAGCCCCAGCATTTT	CASSLRGTDSNQPQHF
once	.	TRBV21-1	TRBJ2-1	TGTGCCAGCAGCTTTCGAGAAGCGGGAATCTCCTACAATGAGCAGTTCTTC	CASSFREAGISYNEQFF
.	TRBD1	TRBV18	TRBJ2-1	TGTGCCAGCTCACCGGGACAGGGGACCTCTGAGCAGTTCTTC	CASSPGQGTSEQFF
.	TRBD1	TRBV5-1	TRBJ1-6	TGCGCCAGCAGCTTGGAGGGACAGGGCGGTTCACCCCTCCACTTT	CASSLEGQGGSPLHF
.	.	TRBV24-1	TRBJ1-2	TGTGCCACCAGTGATTCCCGGGGTCATGGCTACACCTTC	CATSDSRGHGYTF
.	TRBD1	TRBV29-1	TRBJ1-1	TGCAGCGGCCGAACCGGGACAGCGAACACTGAAGCTTTCTTT	CSGRTGTANTEAFF
.	.	TRBV11-2	TRBJ2-3	TGTGCCAGCAGCTCTCGAGCGAGACGCACAGATACGCAGTATTTT	CASSSRARRTDTQYF
.	.	TRBV30	TRBJ1-3	TGTGCCTGGGCCAGGACATTCTCTGGAAACACCATATATTTT	CAWARTFSGNTIYF
.	.	TRBV2	TRBJ2-3	TGTGCCAGCAGTGTGGGGACTGCTAGCACAGATACGCAGTATTTT	CASSVGTASTDTQYF
.	.	TRBV29-1	TRBJ1-2	TGCAGCGCTGGGGGCGGCTTTAACTATGGCTACACCTTC	CSAGGGFNYGYTF